The 2 T cell receptor beta chains below were found in one sample sequenced in a study of T cells in women clearing cervical HPV infection. Generated by immunoSEQ multiplex PCR, the TCRdb table keeps only in-frame clones and is missing some. Found here are 15,000 to 20,000 clones; the top ten clones hold approximately 16%. The sequenced sample was blood buffy coat. The receptors here all came from a woman aged 18-70 years with a cervical HPV16 infection that either progressed to CIN3+ or cleared (not recorded which).

A remark on this clone: Read data end 3 residues before the CDR3 end; the end is taken from the germline J gene. The chain has TRBV27 and TRBJ2-7, with D possibly TRBD1 on 5 matching bases. The length of the CDR3 is 15 residues. Trimming stripped 6 bases from V and 2 bases from J, with 17 bases between. Germline V gene sequence: CDR1 MNHEY, CDR2 SMNVEV (reference sequence). Here the CDR3 reads CASSPRKGLPYEQYF. CDR3 bases read: TGTGCCAGCAGCCCTAGGAAGGGGCTTCCCTACGAG.

On this clone itself: The read terminates 3 residues ahead of where the CDR3 ends, so the germline J gene completes it. This sequence joins TRBV6-4 and TRBJ1-1; TRBD1 matches 10 bases. This CDR3 region has 15 residues. Germline loops: CDR1 MRHNA, CDR2 SNTAGT. After removal of 6 bases from V and 3 bases from J, the junction contained 7 bases not matched to a gene. The sequenced CDR3 bases are TGTGCCAGCAGACAAGACAGGGGGCGCGACACTGAA. This sequence encodes CASRQDRGRDTE. The entire CDR3 is CASRQDRGRDTEAFF.